One sample yielded the 18 T cell receptor beta chains listed below, sequenced in a study of T-cell memory formation after mild COVID-19 (dated by TCRdb to the early 2020s). The library came from 5' RACE. The reads were generated on an Illumina NovaSeq 6000. Using fastp at Q25 and MiXCR, TCRdb reprocessed the public reads and kept productive beta chains. CDR3 protein sequences are deduplicated, and each keeps its most common genes and DNA. The sample table holds under 450,000 distinct CDR3 sequences, of which around a fifth were seen once. The ten biggest clones cover approximately 22% of the sample. Sequenced material: PBMCs or a T cell subset sorted from them (not recorded which). These receptors were obtained from a man in his late teens or twenties who had mild COVID-19 (a few samples of this study predate the infection). The sample titles of this study are shuffled in the database, so cell type and time point are left out; the donor was told from shared clones.

The chain employs TRBV6-6 and TRBJ2-3; D may be TRBD1 (5 bases). V was trimmed by 6 bases and J by 9 bases, leaving 16 bases between them. Germline V CDR1 and CDR2: MNHNY, SVGAGI (reference sequence). The CDR3 length is 13 residues. The CDR3 bases are TGTGCCAGCAGCTCAGCGAGGACATCGACGCAGTATTTT. This sequence encodes CASSSARTSTQYF.

This clonotype was detected a few times. V and J are TRBV20-1 and TRBJ2-1; D remains ambiguous. The germline V and J ends were trimmed by 3 bases and 8 bases, with 11 bases remaining between them. This CDR3 has 12 residues. CDR1 DFQATT and CDR2 SNEGSKA come from the germline V gene (reference sequence). The CDR3 sequence is CSARVSRDEQFF. In DNA, the CDR3 is TGCAGTGCTAGGGTATCTAGAGATGAGCAGTTCTTC.

The gene calls are TRBV7-6 and TRBJ2-2; 16 positions match TRBD2. The CDR3 sequence is 19 residues long. After removal of 5 bases from V and 5 bases from J, the junction contained 11 bases not matched to a gene. Germline-derived CDR1 and CDR2 are SGHVS and FNYEAQ. CDR3 nucleotides: TGTGCCAGCAGCAGTGGGACTAGCGGGGGGGGGACGAGGACCGGGGAGCTGTTTTTT. Its translation: CASSSGTSGGGTRTGELFF.

The chain combines TRBV7-8 with TRBJ2-1, with TRBD2 matching 10 bases. The germline gives CDR1 SGHVS, CDR2 FQNEAQ. The CDR3 covers 17 residues. After removal of 4 bases from V and 6 bases from J, the junction contained 12 bases not matched to a gene. The DNA of the CDR3 is TGTGCCAGCAGCTACAACCCCCGGATAGCGGGGGGCAATGAGCAGTTCTTC. This codes for CASSYNPRIAGGNEQFF.

The table lists this clonotype with a few counts. The genes are TRBV7-3 and TRBJ2-3; the D is unclear. The ends were cut back, 5 bases at V and 6 bases at J, with 15 bases in the middle. CDR3 size: 14 residues. Germline CDR1 and CDR2: SGHTA and FQGTGA. CDR3: CASSLNGLPDTQYF. DNA for the CDR3: TGTGCCAGCAGCCTAAACGGCCTCCCCGATACGCAGTATTTT.

This clonotype has just a few counts. The chain links TRBV11-2 to TRBJ2-2; 8 bases align to TRBD1. The CDR3 has 17 amino acids. V shed 5 bases and J 1 base; nucleotides not matched to a gene: 9. In germline, CDR1 is SGHAT, CDR2 FQNNGV. DNA of the CDR3: TGTGCCAGCAGCCCAGGGGGCTGGACAAAGAACACCGGGGAGCTGTTTTTT. Amino acid sequence: CASSPGGWTKNTGELFF.

This clonotype has only a few counts. The gene calls are TRBV2 and TRBJ2-5; 9 positions agree with TRBD2. V lost 1 base and J lost 0; bases outside the gene matches: 3. The germline V gene encodes CDR1 SNHLY and CDR2 FYNNEI. CDR3 length: 16 residues. CDR3: CASSEETSGYQETQYF. In DNA, the CDR3 is TGTGCCAGCAGTGAAGAGACTAGCGGTTACCAAGAGACCCAGTACTTC.

This clonotype was seen a few times. The chain links TRBV10-3 to TRBJ2-1, with D perhaps TRBD1 (6 bases). The germline CDR1 and CDR2 sequences are ENHRY and SYGVKD. CDR3 length: 14 residues. The germline V and J ends were trimmed by 8 bases and 5 bases, with 16 bases remaining between them. As DNA, the CDR3 is TGTGCCATCTCGGACAGCCAGCTAAACAATGAGCAGTTCTTC. Translating it yields CAISDSQLNNEQFF.

The chain combines TRBV7-2 with TRBJ2-3; 10 positions match TRBD2. This CDR3 has 15 residues. Germline loops: CDR1 SGHTA, CDR2 FQGNSA. With V trimmed by 2 bases and J by 3 bases, 2 bases remained unmatched. This chain's CDR3 is CASSLYSGGTDTQYF. The CDR3 coding sequence is TGTGCCAGCAGCTTATATAGCGGGGGGACAGATACGCAGTATTTT.

The chain employs TRBV12-3 or TRBV12-4 and TRBJ2-5; weak D call: TRBD1 (6 bases). The ends were cut back, 6 bases at V and 5 bases at J, with 16 bases in the middle. The CDR3 is made up of 14 amino acids. The CDR3 sequence: CASRLEGVEETQYF. The CDR3 DNA sequence: TGTGCCAGCAGACTAGAGGGGGTCGAGGAGACCCAGTACTTC.

Here the CDR3 DNA reads TGTGCCAGCAGTTTAACAGGGCCTCGTTCACCCCTCCACTTT. Translated: CASSLTGPRSPLHF. The chain recombines TRBV12-3 or TRBV12-4 with TRBJ1-6; D might be TRBD1 (6 bases). This CDR3 is 14 amino acids long. Trimming stripped 2 bases from V and 9 bases from J, with 11 bases between.

This clonotype was seen a handful of times. The V and J genes are TRBV4-2 and TRBJ2-5; D gene unclear. In germline, CDR1 is LGHNA, CDR2 YNFKEQ. V was trimmed by 0 bases and J by 5 bases, leaving 7 bases between them. The length of the CDR3 is 13 residues. In nucleotides, the CDR3 is TGTGCCAGCAGCCAAGAGAGGTTCGAGACCCAGTACTTC. Translated: CASSQERFETQYF.

The chain has TRBV7-9 and TRBJ1-6; 8 bases map to TRBD1. J gave up 8 bases and V 1 base, and 7 bases lay outside the gene matches. The CDR3 totals 16 residues. The V gene's germline CDR1 is SEHNR and CDR2 FQNEAQ (reference sequence). The CDR3 coding sequence is TGTGCCAGCAGCTTAGGGGACAGGTCCGGGTATTCACCCCTCCACTTT. Translated, it gives CASSLGDRSGYSPLHF.

This clonotype was detected only a few times. The gene calls are TRBV7-6 and TRBJ2-6, with 11 bases matching TRBD1. Germline V gene sequence: CDR1 SGHVS, CDR2 FNYEAQ. V lost 1 base to trimming and J lost 3 bases; unmatched junction nucleotides: 11. CDR3 length: 20 residues. In nucleotides, the CDR3 is TGTGCCAGCAGCTTAGTCGGACAGGGGGCGGTCAGGAGTGGGGCCAACGTCCTGACTTTC. The encoded protein is CASSLVGQGAVRSGANVLTF.

This clonotype was found a few times. The genes are TRBV6-4 and TRBJ2-3; TRBD2 matches 9 bases. The germline V gene has CDR1 MRHNA and CDR2 SNTAGT. After removal of 5 bases from V and 2 bases from J, the junction contained 2 bases not matched to a gene. The CDR3 sequence is 14 residues long. The CDR3 loop is CASSRGGVTDTQYF. In DNA form, the CDR3 reads TGTGCCAGCAGTCGCGGGGGGGTCACAGATACGCAGTATTTT.

This rearrangement joins TRBV4-2 to TRBJ1-4; D may be TRBD1 (5 bases). V was cut by 0 bases and J by 13 bases, with 9 bases left in between. This CDR3 has 12 amino acids. CDR1 and CDR2 from the germline V gene are LGHNA and YNFKEQ. The CDR3 loop reads CASSQEAGALFF. DNA of the CDR3: TGTGCCAGCAGCCAAGAAGCCGGGGCACTGTTTTTT.

CDR3 amino acids: CASSSTIGSYNEQFF. DNA for the CDR3: TGTGCCAGCAGCTCGACTATCGGCTCCTACAATGAGCAGTTCTTC. V is TRBV11-1 and J is TRBJ2-1; D might be TRBD2 (5 bases). CDR3 length: 15 residues. Germline assignment: CDR1 SGHAT and CDR2 FQDESV (reference sequence). V lost 4 bases and J 0 bases, leaving 10 bases between the germline ends.

The chain carries TRBV9 and TRBJ2-1; 9 bases match TRBD1. The CDR3 has 16 residues. With 3 bases clipped from V and 0 bases from J, the junction kept 4 bases outside the gene matches. Germline V gives CDR1 SGDLS, CDR2 YYNGEE. This CDR3 is CASSDGTGLSYNEQFF. CDR3 nucleotide sequence: TGTGCCAGCAGCGACGGGACAGGGCTCTCCTACAATGAGCAGTTCTTC.